This note documents a single TCR beta chain sequence. As yet, its antigen is unknown. Germline V gives CDR1 SGDLS, CDR2 YYNGEE. This CDR3 spans 15 amino acids. Trimming stripped 0 bases from V and 5 bases from J, with 15 bases between. The sample belongs to a study of cytomegalovirus exposure and HLA in healthy donors. Study-level results: Some public TCRs appeared in many individuals, while most sequences were rare. High sensitivity and specificity were reportedly achieved when the classifier diagnosed cytomegalovirus status. Most CMV-associated TCR beta chains appeared HLA-restricted in a later analysis.

PCR used 60 Vbeta primers and 13 Jbeta primers. Clones were read by immunoSEQ multiplex PCR, and TCRdb kept only the in-frame ones, dropping some. The table lists some 190,000 clones, 70% to 80% of them singletons. This receptor was taken from a woman between 50 and 59 years old in good health and CMV-seronegative. Sequenced sample: PBMCs. This chain links TRBV9 with TRBJ2-7, with D possibly being TRBD2 (6 bases). In DNA, the CDR3 is TGTGCCAGCAGCGTAGGTTGGGACTTTGTACACGAGCAGTACTTC. Translating gives CASSVGWDFVHEQYF.